A selection of T cell receptor beta chains follows, all from one sample in a study of cytomegalovirus exposure and HLA in healthy donors. The method was immunoSEQ multiplex PCR; TCRdb's version includes in-frame clones alone and lacks a portion of them. The sample carries about 190,000 clones, roughly four fifths recorded once. Sequenced: PBMCs. Every receptor here comes from a middle-aged man in good health and CMV-seropositive. The CDR3 runs from the conserved cysteine through the conserved F or W. D genes are given only for firm matches.

d_gene: .
j_gene: TRBJ2-7
v_gene: TRBV27
CDR3aa: CASSAGLPVSGYEQYF
CDR3nt: TGTGCCAGCAGTGCTGGTCTACCCGTGAGTGGCTACGAGCAGTACTTC

d_gene: .
j_gene: TRBJ1-2
v_gene: TRBV27
CDR3aa: CASRGNRVDYGYTF
CDR3nt: TGTGCCAGCAGGGGGAACAGGGTTGACTATGGCTACACCTTC

d_gene: TRBD1
j_gene: TRBJ2-4
v_gene: TRBV4-2
CDR3aa: CASSPSGQEKNIQYF
CDR3nt: TGTGCCAGCAGCCCCTCGGGACAGGAAAAAAACATTCAGTACTTC

d_gene: TRBD2
j_gene: TRBJ2-4
v_gene: TRBV18
CDR3aa: CASSPGLADIQYF
CDR3nt: TGTGCCAGCTCACCCGGACTAGCGGACATTCAGTACTTC

d_gene: TRBD1
j_gene: TRBJ1-1
v_gene: TRBV5-1
CDR3aa: CASSSGTGNLNTEAFF
CDR3nt: TGCGCCAGCAGCTCCGGGACAGGGAATTTGAACACTGAAGCTTTCTTT

d_gene: .
j_gene: TRBJ2-2
v_gene: TRBV7-9
CDR3aa: CASSRRLAANTGELFF
CDR3nt: TGTGCCAGCAGCCGGAGATTGGCAGCGAACACCGGGGAGCTGTTTTTT

d_gene: .
j_gene: TRBJ1-3
v_gene: TRBV2
CDR3aa: CASRQASLYPGNTIYF
CDR3nt: TGTGCCAGCAGACAGGCGTCCTTATACCCTGGAAACACCATATATTTT

d_gene: TRBD2
j_gene: TRBJ2-7
v_gene: TRBV4-3
CDR3aa: CASSQELAVRSYEQYF
CDR3nt: TGCGCCAGCAGCCAAGAACTAGCGGTACGCTCCTACGAGCAGTACTTC

d_gene: TRBD2
j_gene: TRBJ2-1
v_gene: TRBV18
CDR3aa: CASSPLAGGFNEQFF
CDR3nt: TGTGCCAGCTCACCCCTAGCGGGGGGCTTCAATGAGCAGTTCTTC

d_gene: TRBD1
j_gene: TRBJ1-4
v_gene: TRBV6-5
CDR3aa: CASSNSPTGGNEKLFF
CDR3nt: TGTGCCAGCAGTAACTCTCCGACAGGGGGCAATGAAAAACTGTTTTTT

d_gene: TRBD1
j_gene: TRBJ1-5
v_gene: TRBV4-3
CDR3aa: CASSQGEKNQPQHF
CDR3nt: TGCGCCAGTTCGCAGGGGGAAAAAAATCAGCCCCAGCATTTT

d_gene: .
j_gene: TRBJ2-4
v_gene: TRBV19
CDR3aa: CASSIDLSRLHRIQYF
CDR3nt: TGTGCCAGTAGTATAGATCTATCGAGGTTGCATCGGATTCAGTACTTC

d_gene: .
j_gene: TRBJ2-5
v_gene: TRBV6-5
CDR3aa: CASSYSRSSVRQYF
CDR3nt: TGTGCCAGCAGTTACTCGAGGTCTAGCGTTCGTCAGTACTTC

d_gene: TRBD1
j_gene: TRBJ2-5
v_gene: TRBV29-1
CDR3aa: CSVRDSPRETQYF
CDR3nt: TGCAGCGTGAGGGACAGCCCGAGGGAGACCCAGTACTTC

d_gene: TRBD1
j_gene: TRBJ1-3
v_gene: TRBV15
CDR3aa: CATSGDRAPGNTIYF
CDR3nt: TGTGCCACCAGCGGGGACAGGGCTCCTGGAAACACCATATATTTT

d_gene: TRBD2
j_gene: TRBJ2-1
v_gene: TRBV5-1
CDR3aa: CASSQIAGTNNEQFF
CDR3nt: TGCGCCAGCAGCCAAATAGCGGGGACAAACAATGAGCAGTTCTTC

d_gene: TRBD1
j_gene: TRBJ1-1
v_gene: TRBV11-2
CDR3aa: CASSTGGTGITEAFF
CDR3nt: TGTGCCAGCAGCACCGGTGGGACAGGGATCACTGAAGCTTTCTTT

d_gene: .
j_gene: TRBJ2-2
v_gene: TRBV25-1
CDR3aa: CASSESRTGELFF
CDR3nt: TGTGCCAGCAGTGAATCCAGAACCGGGGAGCTGTTTTTT

d_gene: TRBD2
j_gene: TRBJ2-7
v_gene: TRBV14
CDR3aa: CASSQAQLAGGFEQYF
CDR3nt: TGTGCCAGCAGCCAAGCACAACTAGCGGGAGGGTTCGAGCAGTACTTC

d_gene: .
j_gene: TRBJ2-7
v_gene: TRBV27
CDR3aa: CASSSIGGGQRNSYEQYF
CDR3nt: TGTGCCAGCAGTTCGATAGGGGGGGGTCAAAGGAATAGCTACGAGCAGTACTTC

d_gene: .
j_gene: TRBJ2-7
v_gene: TRBV29-1
CDR3aa: CSVLGQSSYEQYF
CDR3nt: TGCAGCGTTCTCGGACAGAGCTCCTACGAGCAGTACTTC

d_gene: TRBD2
j_gene: TRBJ2-6
v_gene: TRBV7-3
CDR3aa: CASSLSSGGAGGANVLTF
CDR3nt: TGTGCCAGCAGCTTATCATCCGGGGGGGCCGGGGGGGCCAACGTCCTGACTTTC

d_gene: .
j_gene: TRBJ2-7
v_gene: TRBV19
CDR3aa: CASITYEQYF
CDR3nt: TGTGCCAGTATTACTTACGAGCAGTACTTC